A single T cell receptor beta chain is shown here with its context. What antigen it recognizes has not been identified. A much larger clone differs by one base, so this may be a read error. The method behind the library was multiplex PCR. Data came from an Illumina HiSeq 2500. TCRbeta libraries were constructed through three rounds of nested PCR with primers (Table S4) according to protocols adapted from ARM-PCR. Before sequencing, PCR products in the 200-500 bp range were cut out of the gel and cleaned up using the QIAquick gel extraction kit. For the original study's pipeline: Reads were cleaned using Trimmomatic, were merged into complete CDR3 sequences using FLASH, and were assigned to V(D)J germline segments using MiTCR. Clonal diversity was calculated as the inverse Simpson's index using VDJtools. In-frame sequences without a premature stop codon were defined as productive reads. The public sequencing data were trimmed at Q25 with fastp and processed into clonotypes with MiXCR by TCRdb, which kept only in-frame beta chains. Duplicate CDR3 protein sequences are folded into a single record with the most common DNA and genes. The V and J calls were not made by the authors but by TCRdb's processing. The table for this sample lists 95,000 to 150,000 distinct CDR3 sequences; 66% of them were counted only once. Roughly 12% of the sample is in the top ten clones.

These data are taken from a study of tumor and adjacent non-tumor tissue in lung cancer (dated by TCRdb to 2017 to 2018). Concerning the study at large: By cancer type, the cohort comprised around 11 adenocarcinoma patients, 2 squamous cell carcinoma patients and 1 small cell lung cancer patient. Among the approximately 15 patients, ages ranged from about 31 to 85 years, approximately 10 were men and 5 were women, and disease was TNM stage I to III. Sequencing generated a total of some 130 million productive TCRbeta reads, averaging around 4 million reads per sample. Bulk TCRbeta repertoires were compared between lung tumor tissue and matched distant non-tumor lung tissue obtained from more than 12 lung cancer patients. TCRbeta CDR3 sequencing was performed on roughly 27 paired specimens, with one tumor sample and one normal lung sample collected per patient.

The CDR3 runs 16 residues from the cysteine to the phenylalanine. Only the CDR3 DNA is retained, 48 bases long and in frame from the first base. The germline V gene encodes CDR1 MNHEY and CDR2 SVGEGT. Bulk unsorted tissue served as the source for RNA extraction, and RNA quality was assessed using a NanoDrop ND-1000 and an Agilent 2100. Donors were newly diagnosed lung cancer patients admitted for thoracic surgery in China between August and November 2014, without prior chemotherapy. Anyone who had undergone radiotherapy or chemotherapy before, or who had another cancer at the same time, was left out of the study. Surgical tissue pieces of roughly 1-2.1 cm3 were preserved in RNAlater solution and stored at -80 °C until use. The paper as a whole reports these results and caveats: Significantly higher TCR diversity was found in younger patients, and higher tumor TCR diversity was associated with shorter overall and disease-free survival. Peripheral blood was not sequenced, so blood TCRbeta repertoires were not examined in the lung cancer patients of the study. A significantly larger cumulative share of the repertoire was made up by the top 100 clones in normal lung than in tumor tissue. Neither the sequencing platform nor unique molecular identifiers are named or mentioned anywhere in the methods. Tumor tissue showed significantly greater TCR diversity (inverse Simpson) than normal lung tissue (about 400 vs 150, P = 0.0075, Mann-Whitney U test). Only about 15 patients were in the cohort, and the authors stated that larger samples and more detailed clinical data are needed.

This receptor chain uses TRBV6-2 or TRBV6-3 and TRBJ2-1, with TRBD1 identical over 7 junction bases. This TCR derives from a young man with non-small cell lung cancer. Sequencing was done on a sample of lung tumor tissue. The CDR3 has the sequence CGSTHRGRLSYNEQFF. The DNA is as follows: TGTGGCAGCACCCACAGGGGCCGACTTTCCTACAATGAGCAGTTCTTC.